This T cell receptor beta chain is from a study of a mutant IDH1 vaccine in newly diagnosed glioma. About the study: Across weeks 1, 3, 5, 7, 11, 15, 19 and 23, patients received a vaccination each time, eight in all. Prior therapy was radiotherapy, temozolomide, or both; most received both. Study outcomes and limitations: Apparently, pseudoprogression bore no relation to changes among the top peripheral T cell clonotypes. Researchers report vaccine-induced immune responses in 93.3% of patients.

TCRdb's table, derived via immunoSEQ multiplex PCR, lists solely in-frame clones and lacks some. The top ten clones hold around 6.5% of a sample with some 64,000 clones, approximately 80% of them seen once. Comments on this clone: Its matching antigen is unknown.

Time point given: week 11, during vaccination. It was 300 ug of mutant IDH1 20-mer peptide that made up each vaccine dose, given with topical imiquimod. V gave up 8 bases and J gave up 3 bases, with 23 bases separating them. Per the germline V gene, CDR1 is SNHLY and CDR2 is FYNNEI. The CDR3 is 16 residues long. The source of this sequence is a man aged 45 to 65 with glioma. The input for sequencing was PBMCs, taken from a glioma patient whose treatment included an IDH1 peptide vaccine. The V and J genes are TRBV2 and TRBJ2-7; possibly TRBD2 for D (10 bases). The CDR3 DNA follows: TGTGCCAGCGCGGGACAGGGTCGACTAGCGGGCTACGAGCAGTACTTC. Translated: CASAGQGRLAGYEQYF.